This T cell receptor (beta chain) stems from a study of cytomegalovirus exposure and HLA in healthy donors. This clone has a handful of counts. Its antigen is undetermined. PCR primers comprised 60 Vbeta and 13 Jbeta primers. Libraries were prepared by immunoSEQ multiplex PCR; TCRdb keeps only in-frame clonotypes and omits some of them. Of 80,000 to 100,000 clones listed, approximately 69% were seen once; the top ten hold about 20%. Study-wide points: Overall, about 160 TCR beta chains were annotated as cytomegalovirus-associated.

Trimming removed 2 bases from V and 3 bases from J, with 8 bases in between. Germline-derived CDR1 and CDR2 are KGHSH and LQKENI. This CDR3 spans 14 amino acids. Material for sequencing was PBMCs. This chain uses TRBV18 with TRBJ1-5; TRBD1 might be the D (6 bases). This receptor was identified in a man in his thirties or forties in good health and CMV-seropositive. CDR3 DNA sequence: TGTGCCAGCTCACCATACAGGGACAATCAGCCCCAGCATTTT. This gives the protein CASSPYRDNQPQHF.